Included here is one TCR beta chain sequence, with context. No antigen is known for it. The data belong to a study of early stage breast cancer tumors. Study-wide background: ER+/PR+/HER2- status applied to about 70% of the 16 invasive breast tumors. Study-wide points: Compared with adjacent normal breast, tumors showed about 2.5-fold denser, more clonal T cells. Most shared enriched TCRB sequences were commonly generated ones.

V was cut by 4 bases and J by 5 bases, with 14 bases left in between. Per germline, CDR1 GTSNPN and CDR2 SVGIG (reference sequence). This CDR3 is 14 amino acids long. Blood replicates held 0.5 ug DNA, tumor or normal breast approximately 1.5 ug, two each. The protocol was immunoSEQ multiplex PCR, while the TCRdb copy is restricted to in-frame clones and leaves out a portion. The sample yields 5,000 or so clones, around 66% seen once. The sequence derives from a person aged 45-65 years with breast cancer. Sample: breast tumor tissue. The chain joins TRBV30 to TRBJ1-4; D unresolved. The chain's CDR3 is CAWNTLGPNEKLFF. The CDR3 nucleotides are TGTGCCTGGAATACCCTCGGGCCAAATGAAAAACTGTTTTTT.